This T cell receptor (beta chain) was sequenced in a study of T-cell memory formation after mild COVID-19. The overall study: Largely donor-specific TCR clusters were found.

Overall study findings and caveats: Clones that contracted from day 15 to 85 had balanced CD4/CD8; later expanders were CD4+ biased. Nothing confirmed that second-wave clones peaking on day 37 were specific for SARS-CoV-2.

Trimming at V came to 2 bases and at J to 1 base, leaving 4 bases not matched to a gene. This CDR3 comprises 15 residues. The germline CDR1 and CDR2 sequences are SGHNT and YYREEE (reference sequence). As concerns this clonotype: No antigen is known for it.

Each CDR3 protein gets one entry after TCRdb re-called the 5' RACE reads with MiXCR. The sample lists 550,000 to 600,000 distinct CDR3 sequences; 17% were seen once. The sequencing input was PBMCs or a T cell subset sorted from them (not recorded which). The TCR comes from an adult woman who had mild COVID-19 (a few samples of this study predate the infection). Cell type and time point are not known. The gene calls are TRBV5-4 and TRBJ1-1, with 8 bases identical to TRBD1. The CDR3 DNA follows: TGTGCCAGCAGCTTTCTAACAGGGGGGAACACTGAAGCTTTCTTT. Translation: CASSFLTGGNTEAFF.